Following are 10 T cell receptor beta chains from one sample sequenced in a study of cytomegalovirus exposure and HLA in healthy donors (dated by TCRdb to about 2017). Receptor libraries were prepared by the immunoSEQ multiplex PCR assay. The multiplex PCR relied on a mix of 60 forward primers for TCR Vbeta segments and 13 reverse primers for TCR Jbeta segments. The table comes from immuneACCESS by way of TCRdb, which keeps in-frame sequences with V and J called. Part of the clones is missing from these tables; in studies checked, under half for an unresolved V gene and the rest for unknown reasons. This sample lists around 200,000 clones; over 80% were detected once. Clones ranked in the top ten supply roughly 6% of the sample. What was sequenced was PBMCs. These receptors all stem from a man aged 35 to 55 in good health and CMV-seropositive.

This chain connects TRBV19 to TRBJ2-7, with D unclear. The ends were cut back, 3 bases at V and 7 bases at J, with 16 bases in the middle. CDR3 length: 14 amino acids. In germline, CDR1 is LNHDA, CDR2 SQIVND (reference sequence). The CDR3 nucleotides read TGTGCCAGTAGTATTAATGGGTGGGTTGGAGAGCAGTACGTC. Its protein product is CASSINGWVGEQYV.

CDR3 amino acids: CASSFGVGDTEAFF. CDR3 nucleotides: TGTGCCAGCAGTTTCGGAGTGGGAGACACTGAAGCTTTCTTT. The J gene is TRBJ1-1, the V gene TRBV6-6; D not certain. Germline CDR1 and CDR2: MNHNY and SVGAGI (reference sequence). The CDR3 has 14 residues. V dropped 4 bases and J dropped 3 bases, with 12 bases sitting between them.

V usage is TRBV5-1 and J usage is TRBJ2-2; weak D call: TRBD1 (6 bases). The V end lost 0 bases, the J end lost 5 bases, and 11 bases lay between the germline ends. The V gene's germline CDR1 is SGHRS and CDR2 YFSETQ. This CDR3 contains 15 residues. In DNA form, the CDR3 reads TGCGCCAGCAGCTTGGAGACAGGTCCAACCGGGGAGCTGTTTTTT. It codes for CASSLETGPTGELFF.

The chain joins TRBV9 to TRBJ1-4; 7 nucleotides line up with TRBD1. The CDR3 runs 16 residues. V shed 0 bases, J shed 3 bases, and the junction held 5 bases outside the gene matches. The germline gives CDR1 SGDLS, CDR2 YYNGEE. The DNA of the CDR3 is TGTGCCAGCAGCGTAGCCCCGACAGGGTCTAATGAAAAACTGTTTTTT. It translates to CASSVAPTGSNEKLFF.

The CDR3 coding sequence is TGCGCCAGCAGCTCCCAGGGGGCTGCTGAAGCTTTCTTT. Its protein product is CASSSQGAAEAFF. This chain uses TRBV5-1 with TRBJ1-1, with 8 bases lining up with TRBD1. Trimming cost V 3 bases and J 6 bases; bases outside gene matches: 4. The CDR3 has 13 residues. Germline V gene sequence: CDR1 SGHRS, CDR2 YFSETQ.

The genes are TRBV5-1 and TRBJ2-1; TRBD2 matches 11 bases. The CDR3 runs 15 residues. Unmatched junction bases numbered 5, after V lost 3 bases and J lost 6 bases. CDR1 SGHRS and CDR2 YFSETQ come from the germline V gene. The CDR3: CASSSTSGRTNEQFF. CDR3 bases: TGCGCCAGCAGCTCTACTAGCGGGAGAACCAATGAGCAGTTCTTC.

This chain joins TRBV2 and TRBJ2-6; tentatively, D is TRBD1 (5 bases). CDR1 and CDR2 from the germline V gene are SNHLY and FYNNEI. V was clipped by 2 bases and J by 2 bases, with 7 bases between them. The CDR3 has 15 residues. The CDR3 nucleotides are TGTGCCAGCAGTGAAAGCAGGGCTGGGGCCAACGTCCTGACTTTC. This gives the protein CASSESRAGANVLTF.

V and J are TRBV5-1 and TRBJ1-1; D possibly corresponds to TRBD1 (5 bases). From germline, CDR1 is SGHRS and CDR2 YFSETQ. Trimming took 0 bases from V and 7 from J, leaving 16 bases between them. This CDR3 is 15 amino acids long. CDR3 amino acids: CASSLGPGGGGEAFF. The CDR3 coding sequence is TGCGCCAGCAGCTTGGGGCCTGGTGGGGGGGGTGAAGCTTTCTTT.

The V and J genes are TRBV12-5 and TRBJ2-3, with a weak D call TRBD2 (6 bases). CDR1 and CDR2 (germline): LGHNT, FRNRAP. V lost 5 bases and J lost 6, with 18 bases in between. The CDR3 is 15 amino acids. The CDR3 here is CASGRESGSYDTQYF. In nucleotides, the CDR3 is TGTGCTAGTGGTAGGGAGAGCGGGTCATACGATACGCAGTATTTT.

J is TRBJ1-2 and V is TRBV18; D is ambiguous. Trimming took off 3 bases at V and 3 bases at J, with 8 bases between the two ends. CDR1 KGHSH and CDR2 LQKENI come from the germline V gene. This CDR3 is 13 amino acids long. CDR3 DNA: TGTGCCAGCTCACCCCGCCGGGACTATGGCTACACCTTC. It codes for CASSPRRDYGYTF.